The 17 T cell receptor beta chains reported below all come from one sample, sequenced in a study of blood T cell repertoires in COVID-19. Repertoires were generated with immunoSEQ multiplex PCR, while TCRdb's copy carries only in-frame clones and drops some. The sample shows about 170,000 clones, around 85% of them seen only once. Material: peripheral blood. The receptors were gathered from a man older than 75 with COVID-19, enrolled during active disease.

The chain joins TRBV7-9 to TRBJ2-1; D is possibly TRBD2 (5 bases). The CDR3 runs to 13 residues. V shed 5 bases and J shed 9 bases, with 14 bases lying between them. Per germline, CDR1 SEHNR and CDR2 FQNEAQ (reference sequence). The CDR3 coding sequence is TGTGCCAGCAGCCCCTACCTTGGAGGTGAGCAGTTCTTC. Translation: CASSPYLGGEQFF.

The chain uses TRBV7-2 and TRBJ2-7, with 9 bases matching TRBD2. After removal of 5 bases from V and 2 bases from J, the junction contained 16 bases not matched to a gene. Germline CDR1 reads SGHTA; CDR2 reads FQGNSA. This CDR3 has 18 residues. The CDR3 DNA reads TGTGCCAGCAGCAGATTAGCGGGTGCAAGCGGGGGGACCTACGAGCAGTACTTC. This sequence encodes CASSRLAGASGGTYEQYF.

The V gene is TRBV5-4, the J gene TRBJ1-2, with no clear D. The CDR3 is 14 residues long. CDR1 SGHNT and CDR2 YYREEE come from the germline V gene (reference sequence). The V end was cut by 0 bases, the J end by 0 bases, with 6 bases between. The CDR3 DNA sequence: TGTGCCAGCAGCTTGGCACAGCCTAACTATGGCTACACCTTC. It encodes CASSLAQPNYGYTF.

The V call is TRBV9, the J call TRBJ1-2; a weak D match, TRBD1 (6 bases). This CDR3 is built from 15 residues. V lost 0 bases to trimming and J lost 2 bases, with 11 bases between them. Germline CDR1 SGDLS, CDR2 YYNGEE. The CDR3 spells CASSVATGLNYGYTF. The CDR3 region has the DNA TGTGCCAGCAGCGTAGCGACAGGATTAAACTATGGCTACACCTTC. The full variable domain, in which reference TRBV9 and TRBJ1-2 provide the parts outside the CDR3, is DSGVTQTPKHLITATGQRVTLRCSPRSGDLSVYWYQQSLDQGLQFLIQYYNGEERAKGNILERFSAQQFPDLHSELNLSSLELGDSALYFCASSVATGLNYGYTFGSGTRLTVV.

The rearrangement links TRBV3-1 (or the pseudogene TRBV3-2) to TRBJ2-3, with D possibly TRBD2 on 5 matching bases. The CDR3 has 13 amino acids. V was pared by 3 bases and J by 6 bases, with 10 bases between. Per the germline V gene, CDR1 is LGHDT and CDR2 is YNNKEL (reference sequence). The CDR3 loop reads CASSQLSGDTQYF. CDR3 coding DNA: TGTGCCAGCAGCCAGCTCAGCGGTGATACGCAGTATTTT.

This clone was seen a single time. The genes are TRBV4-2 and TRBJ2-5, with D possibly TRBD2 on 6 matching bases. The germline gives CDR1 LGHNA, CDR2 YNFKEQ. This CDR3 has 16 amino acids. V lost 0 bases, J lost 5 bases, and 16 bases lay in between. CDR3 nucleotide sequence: TGTGCCAGCAGCCAAGATATGGGGCGGGGTCGGGAGACCCAGTACTTC. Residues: CASSQDMGRGRETQYF.

The CDR3 loop reads CASSPDPLRGTEAFF. CDR3 coding DNA: TGTGCCAGCAGTCCCGATCCGTTACGGGGCACTGAAGCTTTCTTT. The chain is built from TRBV28 and TRBJ1-1, with D unclear. This CDR3 is 15 amino acids long. The V end lost 5 bases, the J end lost 4 bases, and 17 bases lay between the germline ends. Per germline, CDR1 MDHEN and CDR2 SYDVKM.

CDR3 sequence reads: CASRRQGKHNEQFF. Here the CDR3 DNA reads TGTGCCAGTAGGAGACAGGGAAAGCACAATGAGCAGTTCTTC. This rearrangement joins TRBV19 to TRBJ2-1, with 7 bases fitting TRBD1. This CDR3 contains 14 residues. CDR1 is LNHDA and CDR2 is SQIVND in the germline V gene (reference sequence). The trim removed 6 bases at V and 5 bases at J, leaving 7 bases unmatched.

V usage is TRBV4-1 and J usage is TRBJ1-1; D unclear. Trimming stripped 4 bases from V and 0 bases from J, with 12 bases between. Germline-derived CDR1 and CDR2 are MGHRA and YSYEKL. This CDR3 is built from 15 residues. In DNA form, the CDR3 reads TGCGCCAGCAGCCCCGTCTCGGGGTTGAACACTGAAGCTTTCTTT. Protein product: CASSPVSGLNTEAFF.

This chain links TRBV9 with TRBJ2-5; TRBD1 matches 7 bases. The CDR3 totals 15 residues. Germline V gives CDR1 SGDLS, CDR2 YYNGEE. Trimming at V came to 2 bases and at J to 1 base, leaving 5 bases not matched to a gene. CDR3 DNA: TGTGCCAGCAGCGTCGAACAGGGGCCCCAAGAGACCCAGTACTTC. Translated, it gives CASSVEQGPQETQYF.

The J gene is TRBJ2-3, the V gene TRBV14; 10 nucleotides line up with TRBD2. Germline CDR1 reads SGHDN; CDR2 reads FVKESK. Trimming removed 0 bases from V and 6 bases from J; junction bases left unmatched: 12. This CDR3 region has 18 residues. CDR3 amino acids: CASSQDLGSGGAGDTQYF. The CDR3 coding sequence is TGTGCCAGCAGCCAAGATCTCGGAAGCGGGGGGGCAGGTGATACGCAGTATTTT.

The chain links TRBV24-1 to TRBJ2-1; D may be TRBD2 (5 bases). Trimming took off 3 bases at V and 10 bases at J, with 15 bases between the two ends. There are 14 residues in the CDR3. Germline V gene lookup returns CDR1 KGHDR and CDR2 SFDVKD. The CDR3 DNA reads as TGTGCCACCAGTGATCTAGGGAGTCGGGTAGAGCAGTTCTTC. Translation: CATSDLGSRVEQFF.

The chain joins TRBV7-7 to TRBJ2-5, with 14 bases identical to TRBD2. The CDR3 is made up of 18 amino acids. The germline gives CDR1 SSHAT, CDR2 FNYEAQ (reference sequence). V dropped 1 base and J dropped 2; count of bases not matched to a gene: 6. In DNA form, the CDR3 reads TGTGCCAGCAGCTTAGGCCGGACTAGCGGGGGGTTGCAAGAGACCCAGTACTTC. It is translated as CASSLGRTSGGLQETQYF.

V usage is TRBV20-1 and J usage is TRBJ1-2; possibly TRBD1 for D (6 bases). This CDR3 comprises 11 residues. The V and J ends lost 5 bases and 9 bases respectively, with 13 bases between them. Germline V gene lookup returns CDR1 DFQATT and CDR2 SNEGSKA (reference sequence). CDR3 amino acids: CSAVGQSSYTF. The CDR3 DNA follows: TGCAGTGCTGTAGGACAGTCTAGCTACACCTTC.

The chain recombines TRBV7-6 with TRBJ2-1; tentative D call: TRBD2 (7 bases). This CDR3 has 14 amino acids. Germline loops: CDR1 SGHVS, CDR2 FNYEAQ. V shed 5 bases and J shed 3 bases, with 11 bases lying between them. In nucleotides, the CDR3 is TGTGCCAGCAGCCCCGGGGGGCTCTACAATGAGCAGTTCTTC. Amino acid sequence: CASSPGGLYNEQFF.

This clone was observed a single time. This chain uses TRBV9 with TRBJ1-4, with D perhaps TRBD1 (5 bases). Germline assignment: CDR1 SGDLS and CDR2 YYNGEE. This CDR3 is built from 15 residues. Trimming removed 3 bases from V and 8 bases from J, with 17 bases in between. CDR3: CASSAGDLPGEKLFF. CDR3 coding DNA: TGTGCCAGCAGCGCCGGCGACCTGCCAGGGGAAAAACTGTTTTTT.

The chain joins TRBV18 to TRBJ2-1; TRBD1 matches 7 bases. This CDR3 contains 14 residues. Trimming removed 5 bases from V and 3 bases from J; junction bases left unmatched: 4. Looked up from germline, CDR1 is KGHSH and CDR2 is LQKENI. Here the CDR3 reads CASSWDSYYNEQFF. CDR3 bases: TGTGCCAGCTCATGGGACAGTTACTACAATGAGCAGTTCTTC.